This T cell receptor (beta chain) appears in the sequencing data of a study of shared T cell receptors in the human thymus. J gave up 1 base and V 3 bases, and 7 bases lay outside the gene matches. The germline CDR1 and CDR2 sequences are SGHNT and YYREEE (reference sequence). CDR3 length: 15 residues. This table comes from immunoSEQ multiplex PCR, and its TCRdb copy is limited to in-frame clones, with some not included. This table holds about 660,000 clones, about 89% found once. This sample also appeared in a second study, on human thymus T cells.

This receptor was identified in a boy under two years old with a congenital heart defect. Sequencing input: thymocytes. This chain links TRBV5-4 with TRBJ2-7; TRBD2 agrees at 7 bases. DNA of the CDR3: TGTGCCAGCAGCTGGGCCGGACTAGGATCCTACGAGCAGTACTTC. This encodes CASSWAGLGSYEQYF.